A single sample gave rise to the 2 T cell receptor beta chains below, sequenced in a study of blood T cell repertoires in COVID-19 (dated by TCRdb to 2018 to 2020). Library preparation was by the immunoSEQ multiplex PCR assay. Drawn from immuneACCESS, this table holds only the in-frame rearrangements with V and J called that TCRdb kept. Clones are partly lost; checked studies trace under half to an unresolved V gene and leave the rest unexplained. The sample contains approximately 320,000 clones, roughly nine tenths of them found a single time. The ten biggest clones cover roughly 2.5% of the sample. Sample: PBMCs or T cells enriched from blood (not recorded which). The receptors here all came from a man in his sixties who had recovered from COVID-19.

V gene TRBV6-5 combines with J gene TRBJ2-2; D ambiguous. V shed 4 bases and J shed 5 bases, with 17 bases lying between them. Germline CDR1 reads MNHEY; CDR2 reads SVGAGI. The CDR3 length is 16 residues. This CDR3 is CASSLPRESETGELFF. In DNA, the CDR3 is TGTGCCAGCAGTTTACCACGCGAGTCGGAGACCGGGGAGCTGTTTTTT.

In DNA form, the CDR3 reads TGTGCCAGCAGCTTAGGAGCCGGGGGCACTGAAGCTTTCTTT. It codes for CASSLGAGGTEAFF. The V call is TRBV7-6, the J call TRBJ1-1; D is perhaps TRBD1 (5 bases). Germline lookup yields CDR1 SGHVS and CDR2 FNYEAQ. Trimming stripped 1 base from V and 4 bases from J, with 10 bases between. CDR3 length: 14 amino acids.